This TCR beta chain derives from a study of neurological immune-mediated disorders. The study's findings and limits: Neither clinical nor MRI features were found to be associated with the multiple sclerosis repertoire cluster. Multiple sclerosis patients had less TCR clonal expansion than even healthy controls, unlike HTLV-1-associated myelopathy.

As for the cDNA, it was generated by 5'RACE with 10-nucleotide random UMIs. TCRdb passed the 5' RACE reads through MiXCR, listing each CDR3 protein once. Among 130,000 or so distinct CDR3 sequences listed, around 3% were seen once. Only a few counts were recorded for this clonotype. Its antigen is as yet unknown. Germline V gene data show CDR1 as SGHDT and CDR2 as YYEEEE. CDR3 length: 16 residues. V lost 4 bases and J lost 2; bases outside the gene matches: 10. The sequence came from a woman under 40 with multiple sclerosis. The chain employs TRBV5-6 and TRBJ2-7, with 9 bases aligning to TRBD1. The sample taken for sequencing was PBMCs. The CDR3 DNA reads as TGTGCCAGCAGCCCTCGTCGGACAGGGGTAGCCTACGAGCAGTACTTC. Residues: CASSPRRTGVAYEQYF.